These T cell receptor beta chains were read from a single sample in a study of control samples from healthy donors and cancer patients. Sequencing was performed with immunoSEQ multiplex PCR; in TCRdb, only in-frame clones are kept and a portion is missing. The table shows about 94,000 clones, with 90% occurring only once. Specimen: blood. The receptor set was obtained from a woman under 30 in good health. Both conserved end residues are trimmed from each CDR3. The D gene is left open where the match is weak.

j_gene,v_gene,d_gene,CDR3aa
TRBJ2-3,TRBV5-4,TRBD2,ASSLDIRLAGNTDTQY
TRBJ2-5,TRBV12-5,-,ASGLGSGVGEETQY
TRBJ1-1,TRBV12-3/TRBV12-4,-,ASSFRGSEAF
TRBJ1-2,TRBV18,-,ASSPAGGPNYGYT
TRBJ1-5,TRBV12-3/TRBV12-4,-,ASSLSQPQH
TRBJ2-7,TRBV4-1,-,ASSLGSTVYEQY
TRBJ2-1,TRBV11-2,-,ASNTGTFYNEQF
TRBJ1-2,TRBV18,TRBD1,ASSPGTGIQFDGYT
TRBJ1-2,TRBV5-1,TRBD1,ASSLVGTELYGYT
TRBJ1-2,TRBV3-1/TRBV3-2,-,ASSQEAPPTLLANYGYT
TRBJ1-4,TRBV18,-,ASSGAKNEKLF
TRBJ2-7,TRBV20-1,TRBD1,SASPGQVTYEQY
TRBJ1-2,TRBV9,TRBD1,ASSGEDREPRYGYT
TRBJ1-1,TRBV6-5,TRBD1,ASSPPGQEPGKAF
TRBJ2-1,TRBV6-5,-,ASSYLSGNEQF
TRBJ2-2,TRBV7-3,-,ASSPSGGMDTGELF
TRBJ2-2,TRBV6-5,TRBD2,ASRLATNTGELF
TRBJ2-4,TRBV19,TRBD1,ASSIAGTGALLAKNIQY
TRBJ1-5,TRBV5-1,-,ASSLSGNSNQPQH
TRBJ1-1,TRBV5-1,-,ASSLSWRNMNTEAF
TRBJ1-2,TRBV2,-,ASSEHGGNGYT
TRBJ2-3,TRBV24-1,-,ATSDAGESTDTQY
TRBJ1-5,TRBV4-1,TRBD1,ASSPGQVNQPQH
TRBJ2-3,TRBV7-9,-,ASSLRAGVPLTDTQY
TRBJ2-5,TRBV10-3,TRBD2,AITDDSGGQETQY
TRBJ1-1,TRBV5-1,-,ASTLGGTSAEAF
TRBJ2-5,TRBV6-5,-,ASSPTRGERETQY
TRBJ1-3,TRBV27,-,ASRGGGSGNTIY
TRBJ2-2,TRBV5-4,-,ASSAGPNTGELF
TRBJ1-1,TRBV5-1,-,ASSLYLGQEAF
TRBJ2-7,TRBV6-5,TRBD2,ASRFSGGGYYEQY
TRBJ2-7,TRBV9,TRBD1,ASSPTTGTGDRRSYEQY
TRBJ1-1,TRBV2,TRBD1,ASSQTGAAEAF
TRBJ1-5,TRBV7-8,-,ASSLVSGLEQPQH
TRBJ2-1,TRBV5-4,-,ASSLEGISSNEQF
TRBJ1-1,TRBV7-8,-,ASSLDANTEAF
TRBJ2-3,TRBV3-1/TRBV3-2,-,ASSQGATGADTQY
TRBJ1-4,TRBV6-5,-,ASNKGVGVNEKLF